The 18 T cell receptor beta chains presented below share a single source sample, sequenced in a study of human T cells and chemical hapten exposure. TCRdb passed the RACE reads through MiXCR, listing each CDR3 protein once. This sample has some 110,000 distinct CDR3 sequences, with roughly an eighth found just once. As for time point: patch test 1, 2 weeks after DPC sensitization. Documented treatment: therapeutic diphenylcyclopropenone sensitization with weekly scalp DPC. This material consisted of whole blood, taken in connection with sensitization to the hapten diphenylcyclopropenone (DPC). The receptors derive from a woman aged 45-65 years with alopecia areata. Some clones in this sample may be carry-over from other donors' samples.

This sequence joins TRBV29-1 and TRBJ1-2; D unresolved. V lost 4 bases to trimming and J lost 2 bases, with 11 bases between them. This CDR3 has 13 residues. Germline loops: CDR1 SQVTM, CDR2 ANQGSEA. CDR3 sequence (DNA): TGCAGCGTTGCTCTGGGCCAAAACTATGGCTACACCTTC. It specifies CSVALGQNYGYTF.

This clonotype was observed at least ten times. The gene calls are TRBV4-2 and TRBJ2-1, with unresolved D. Germline V gene sequence: CDR1 LGHNA, CDR2 YNFKEQ. The V end lost 0 bases, the J end lost 9 bases, and 9 bases lay between the germline ends. This CDR3 is 13 amino acids long. CDR3 bases: TGTGCCAGCAGCCAAGAGTTGGATGGTGAGCAGTTCTTC. Translation: CASSQELDGEQFF.

There are many counts of this clonotype. CDR3 DNA: TGCGCCAGCAGCGGCGGGGTAGAGGCCGAGCAGTACTTC. Its protein product is CASSGGVEAEQYF. V and J are TRBV5-1 and TRBJ2-7; D is perhaps TRBD2 (6 bases). The CDR3 is 13 residues long. Between the trimmed V and J ends, which lost 4 bases and 6 bases, there was a span of 14 bases. In germline, CDR1 is SGHRS, CDR2 YFSETQ. The complete variable domain, with remaining parts taken from reference TRBV5-1 and TRBJ2-7, reads KAGVTQTPRYLIKTRGQQVTLSCSPISGHRSVSWYQQTPGQGLQFLFEYFSETQRNKGNFPGRFSGRQFSNSRSEMNVSTLELGDSALYLCASSGGVEAEQYFGPGTRLTVT.

Ten or more counts support this clonotype. The chain joins TRBV18 to TRBJ2-1; 14 positions match TRBD2. The V and J ends lost 6 bases and 5 bases, in that order; junction bases with no gene match: 3. The CDR3 is 15 residues long. Looked up from germline, CDR1 is KGHSH and CDR2 is LQKENI. CDR3 sequence: CASSAGLAGDNEQFF. The CDR3, as DNA: TGTGCCAGCTCCGCGGGACTAGCGGGGGACAATGAGCAGTTCTTC.

This clonotype has at least ten counts. V is TRBV12-3 or TRBV12-4 and J is TRBJ1-1; a weak D match, TRBD1 (5 bases). This CDR3 region has 12 residues. V lost 3 bases to trimming and J lost 5 bases, with 7 bases between them. DNA of the CDR3: TGTGCCAGCAGTTTCGAGGGGACTGAAGCTTTCTTT. Translating gives CASSFEGTEAFF.

This chain links TRBV29-1 with TRBJ1-2; D is perhaps TRBD1 (6 bases). The CDR3 contains 15 residues. Trimming took 4 bases from V and 0 from J, leaving 15 bases between them. The germline CDR1 and CDR2 sequences are SQVTM and ANQGSEA. Here the CDR3 DNA reads TGCAGCGTTGTATCGCGGGGGACACCTAACTATGGCTACACCTTC. Translated: CSVVSRGTPNYGYTF. The full variable domain, with the rest looked up from reference TRBV29-1 and TRBJ1-2, is SAVISQKPSRDICQRGTSLTIQCQVDSQVTMMFWYRQQPGQSLTLIATANQGSEATYESGFVIDKFPISRPNLTFSTLTVSNMSPEDSSIYLCSVVSRGTPNYGYTFGSGTRLTVV.

The V gene is TRBV6-2 or TRBV6-3, the J gene TRBJ1-2; D unresolved. CDR3 size: 13 residues. Germline V gene sequence: CDR1 MNHEY, CDR2 SVGEGT. V lost 2 bases and J lost 10, with 14 bases in between. CDR3 coding DNA: TGTGCCAGCAGTTACATCGAGACGACTGACTACACCTTC. As protein: CASSYIETTDYTF.

This clonotype was seen only a few times. The chain links TRBV11-1 to TRBJ1-1; 7 bases map to TRBD1. This CDR3 comprises 20 residues. Germline V gene sequence: CDR1 SGHAT, CDR2 FQDESV (reference sequence). The V gene end was trimmed by 0 bases and the J gene end by 0 bases; junction bases not matched to a gene: 16. Here the CDR3 reads CASSLARGVKPTGLNTEAFF. The CDR3 DNA reads TGTGCCAGCAGCTTAGCGCGGGGTGTCAAGCCGACAGGGCTGAACACTGAAGCTTTCTTT.

This clonotype was counted a few times. V and J are TRBV7-8 and TRBJ2-1, with TRBD1 as a possible D gene (5 bases). V dropped 4 bases and J dropped 9 bases, with 7 bases sitting between them. The CDR3 consists of 11 residues. Per germline, CDR1 SGHVS and CDR2 FQNEAQ. This chain's CDR3 is CASSSQGEQFF. In DNA form, the CDR3 reads TGTGCCAGCAGCTCTCAGGGTGAGCAGTTCTTC.

This clonotype has just one count. The chain is built from TRBV6-2 or TRBV6-3 and TRBJ1-2; D is unclear. The CDR3 covers 13 residues. Germline assignment: CDR1 MNHEY and CDR2 SVGEGT. V lost 4 bases and J lost 8, with 14 bases in between. The CDR3 coding sequence is TGTGCCAGCAGTTGGGGATCACACGGAGGCTACACCTTC. It yields the protein CASSWGSHGGYTF.

This clonotype has a count of ten or more. The chain combines TRBV12-3 or TRBV12-4 with TRBJ2-2; D is perhaps TRBD1 (5 bases). V was clipped by 6 bases and J by 6 bases, with 20 bases between them. The CDR3 has 16 amino acids. CDR3 amino acids: CASSRSRVGVAGELFF. The CDR3 DNA sequence: TGTGCCAGCAGCCGGAGTCGGGTAGGGGTGGCCGGGGAGCTGTTTTTT.

Many counts were recorded for this clonotype. The V gene is TRBV20-1, the J gene TRBJ2-5; weak D call: TRBD1 (5 bases). The ends were cut back, 3 bases at V and 5 bases at J, with 10 bases in the middle. The CDR3 runs to 12 residues. In germline, CDR1 is DFQATT, CDR2 SNEGSKA (reference sequence). The CDR3 nucleotides read TGCAGTGCTAGGCAGGGTCGGGAGACCCAGTACTTC. Translation: CSARQGRETQYF.

The sample holds many counts of this clonotype. The chain recombines TRBV7-6 with TRBJ1-4; 10 positions agree with TRBD1. CDR3 length: 15 amino acids. Germline V gene sequence: CDR1 SGHVS, CDR2 FNYEAQ. With V trimmed by 4 bases and J by 8 bases, 7 bases remained unmatched. The DNA for the CDR3 is TGTGCCAGCAGCTCCGGGACAGGGGAAATGGAAAAACTGTTTTTT. Protein sequence: CASSSGTGEMEKLFF.

Ten or more counts support this clonotype. Here the CDR3 reads CASSPPRGFYEQYF. CDR3 nucleotides: TGTGCCAGCAGCCCCCCGAGGGGTTTCTACGAGCAGTACTTC. V is TRBV9 and J is TRBJ2-7; D is tentatively TRBD1 or TRBD2 (5 bases each). This CDR3 has 14 residues. Trimming removed 4 bases from V and 3 bases from J, with 14 bases in between. Germline V gives CDR1 SGDLS, CDR2 YYNGEE.

The chain employs TRBV11-2 and TRBJ2-3; 9 nucleotides agree with TRBD2. The CDR3 has 15 residues. The V and J ends lost 2 bases and 1 base, in that order; junction bases with no gene match: 1. CDR1 and CDR2 from the germline V gene are SGHAT and FQNNGV. The CDR3: CASSLPSGGTDTQYF. CDR3 DNA: TGTGCCAGCAGCTTACCTAGCGGGGGCACAGATACGCAGTATTTT.

The chain is built from TRBV28 and TRBJ2-7, with D tentatively TRBD2 (6 bases). The CDR3 length is 14 residues. Deletions cut 1 base from V and 3 bases from J, with 10 bases between. Germline loops: CDR1 MDHEN, CDR2 SYDVKM. CDR3: CASSLSGGFYEQYF. The CDR3 bases are TGTGCCAGCAGTTTATCCGGAGGGTTCTACGAGCAGTACTTC.

This clonotype was seen a few times. The V call is TRBV5-4, the J call TRBJ1-4, with D maybe TRBD1 (5 bases). CDR3 length: 14 residues. V gave up 2 bases and J gave up 7 bases, with 12 bases separating them. The germline V gene encodes CDR1 SGHNT and CDR2 YYREEE (reference sequence). In DNA form, the CDR3 reads TGTGCCAGCAGCTTTAAGGGGAGATCTGAAAAACTGTTTTTT. Protein: CASSFKGRSEKLFF.

This clonotype appeared many times. CDR3 protein: CASRPVNTEAFF. CDR3 sequence (DNA): TGTGCCAGCAGGCCCGTTAACACTGAAGCTTTCTTT. The chain employs TRBV12-3 or TRBV12-4 and TRBJ1-1, with no clear D. V gave up 6 bases and J gave up 2 bases, with 7 bases separating them. The CDR3 is made up of 12 amino acids.